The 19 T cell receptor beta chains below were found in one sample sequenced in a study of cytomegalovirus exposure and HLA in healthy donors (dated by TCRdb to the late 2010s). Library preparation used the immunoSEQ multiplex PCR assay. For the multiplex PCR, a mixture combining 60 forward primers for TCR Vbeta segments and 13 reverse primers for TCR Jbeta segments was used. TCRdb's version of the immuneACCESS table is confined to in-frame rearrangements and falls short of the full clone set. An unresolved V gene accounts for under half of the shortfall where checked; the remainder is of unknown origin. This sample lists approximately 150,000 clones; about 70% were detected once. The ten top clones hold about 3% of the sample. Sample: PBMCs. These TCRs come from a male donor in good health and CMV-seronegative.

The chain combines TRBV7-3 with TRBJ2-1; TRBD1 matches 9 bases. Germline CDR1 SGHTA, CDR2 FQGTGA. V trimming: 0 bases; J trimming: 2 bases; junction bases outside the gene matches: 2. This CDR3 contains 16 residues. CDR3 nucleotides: TGTGCCAGCAGCTTAACCGGGACAGGGACCTACAATGAGCAGTTCTTC. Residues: CASSLTGTGTYNEQFF.

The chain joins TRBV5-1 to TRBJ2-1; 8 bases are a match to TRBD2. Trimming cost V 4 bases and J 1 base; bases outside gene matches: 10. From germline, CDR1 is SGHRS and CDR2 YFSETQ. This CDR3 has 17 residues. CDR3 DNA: TGCGCCAGCAGCCTATTTGACGGGAGGGCGTCCTACAATGAGCAGTTCTTC. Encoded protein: CASSLFDGRASYNEQFF.

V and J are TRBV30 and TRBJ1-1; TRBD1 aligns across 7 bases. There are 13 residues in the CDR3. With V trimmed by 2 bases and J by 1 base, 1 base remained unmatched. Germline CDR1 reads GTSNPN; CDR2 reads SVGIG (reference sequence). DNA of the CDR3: TGTGCCTGGAGTCCAGGGGGGAACACTGAAGCTTTCTTT. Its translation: CAWSPGGNTEAFF.

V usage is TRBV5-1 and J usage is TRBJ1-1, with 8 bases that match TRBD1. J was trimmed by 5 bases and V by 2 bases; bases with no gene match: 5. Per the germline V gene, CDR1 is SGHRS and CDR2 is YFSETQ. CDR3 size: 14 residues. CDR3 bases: TGCGCCAGCAGCTTTCAGGGGGCTGGTACTGAAGCTTTCTTT. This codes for CASSFQGAGTEAFF.

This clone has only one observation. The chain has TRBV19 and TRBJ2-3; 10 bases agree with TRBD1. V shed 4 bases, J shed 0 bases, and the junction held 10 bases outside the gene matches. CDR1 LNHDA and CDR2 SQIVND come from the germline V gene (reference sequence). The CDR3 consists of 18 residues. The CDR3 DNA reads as TGTGCCAGTAGTAGCAGCGTCCCGGGACAGGGGAGCACAGATACGCAGTATTTT. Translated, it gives CASSSSVPGQGSTDTQYF.

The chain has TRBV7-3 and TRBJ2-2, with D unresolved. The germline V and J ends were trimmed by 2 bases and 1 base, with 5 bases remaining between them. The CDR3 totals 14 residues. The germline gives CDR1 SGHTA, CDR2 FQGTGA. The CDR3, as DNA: TGTGCCAGCAGCTTAGAGGAGAACACCGGGGAGCTGTTTTTT. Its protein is CASSLEENTGELFF.

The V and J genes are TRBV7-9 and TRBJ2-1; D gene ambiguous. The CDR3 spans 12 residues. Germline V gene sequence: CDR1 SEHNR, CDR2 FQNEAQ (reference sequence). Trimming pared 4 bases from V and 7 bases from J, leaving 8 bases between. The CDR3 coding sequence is TGTGCCAGCAGCTCTAACAGAAATGAGCAGTTCTTC. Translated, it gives CASSSNRNEQFF.

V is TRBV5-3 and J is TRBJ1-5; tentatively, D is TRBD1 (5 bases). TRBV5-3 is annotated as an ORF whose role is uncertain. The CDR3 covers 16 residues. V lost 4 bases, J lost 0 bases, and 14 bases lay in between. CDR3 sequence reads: CARSHPRVFSNQPQHF. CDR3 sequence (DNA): TGTGCCAGAAGCCACCCCAGGGTTTTTAGCAATCAGCCCCAGCATTTT.

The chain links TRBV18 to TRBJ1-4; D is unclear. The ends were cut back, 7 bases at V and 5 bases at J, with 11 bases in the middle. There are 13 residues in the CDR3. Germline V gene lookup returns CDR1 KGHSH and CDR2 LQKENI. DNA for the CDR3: TGTGCCAGCTTTCGGAGTTGGAATGAAAAACTGTTTTTT. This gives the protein CASFRSWNEKLFF.

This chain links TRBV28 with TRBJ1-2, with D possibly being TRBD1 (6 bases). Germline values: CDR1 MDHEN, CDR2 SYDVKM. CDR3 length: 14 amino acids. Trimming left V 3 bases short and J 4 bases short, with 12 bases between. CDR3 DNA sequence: TGTGCCAGCAGTTTGGTTCAGGGGACCTATGGCTACACCTTC. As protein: CASSLVQGTYGYTF.

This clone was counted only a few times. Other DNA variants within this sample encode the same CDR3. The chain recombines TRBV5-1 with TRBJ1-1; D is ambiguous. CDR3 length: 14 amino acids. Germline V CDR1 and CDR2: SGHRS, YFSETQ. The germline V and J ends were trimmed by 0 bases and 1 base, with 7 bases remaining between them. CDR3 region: CASSLAPGNTEAFF. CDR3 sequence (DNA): TGCGCCAGCAGCTTGGCCCCAGGGAACACTGAAGCTTTCTTT.

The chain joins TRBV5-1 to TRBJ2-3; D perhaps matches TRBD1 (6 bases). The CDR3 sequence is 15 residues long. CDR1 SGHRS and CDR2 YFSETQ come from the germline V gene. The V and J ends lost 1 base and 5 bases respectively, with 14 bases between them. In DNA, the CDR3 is TGCGCCAGCAGCTTGACAGCACAGGGCGGAGATACGCAGTATTTT. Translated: CASSLTAQGGDTQYF.

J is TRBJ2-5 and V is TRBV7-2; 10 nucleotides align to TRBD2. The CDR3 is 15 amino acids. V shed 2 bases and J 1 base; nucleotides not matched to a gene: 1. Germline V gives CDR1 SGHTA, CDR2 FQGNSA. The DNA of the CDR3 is TGTGCCAGCAGCTTAACTAGCGGGACCCAAGAGACCCAGTACTTC. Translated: CASSLTSGTQETQYF. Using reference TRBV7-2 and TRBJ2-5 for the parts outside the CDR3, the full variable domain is GAGVSQSPSNKVTEKGKDVELRCDPISGHTALYWYRQSLGQGLEFLIYFQGNSAPDKSGLPSDRFSAERTGGSVSTLTIQRTQQEDSAVYLCASSLTSGTQETQYFGPGTRLLVL.

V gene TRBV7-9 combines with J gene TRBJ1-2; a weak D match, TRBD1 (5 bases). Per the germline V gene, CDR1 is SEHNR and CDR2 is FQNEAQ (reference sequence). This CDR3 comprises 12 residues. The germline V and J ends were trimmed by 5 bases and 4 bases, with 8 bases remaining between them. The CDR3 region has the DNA TGTGCCAGCAGCGGGGGGATCTATGGCTACACCTTC. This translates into CASSGGIYGYTF.

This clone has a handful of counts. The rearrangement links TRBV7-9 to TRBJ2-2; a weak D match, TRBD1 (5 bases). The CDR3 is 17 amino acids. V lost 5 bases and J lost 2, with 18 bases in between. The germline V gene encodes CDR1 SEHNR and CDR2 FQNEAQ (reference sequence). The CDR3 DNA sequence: TGTGCCAGCAGCCCTAGGGGTGGGCTACTCAACACCGGGGAGCTGTTTTTT. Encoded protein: CASSPRGGLLNTGELFF.

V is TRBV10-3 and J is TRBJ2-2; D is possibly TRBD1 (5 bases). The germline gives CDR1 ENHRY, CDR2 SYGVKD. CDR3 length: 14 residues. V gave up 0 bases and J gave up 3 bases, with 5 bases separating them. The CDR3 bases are TGTGCCATCAGTGAGTCGACAGACACCGGGGAGCTGTTTTTT. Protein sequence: CAISESTDTGELFF.

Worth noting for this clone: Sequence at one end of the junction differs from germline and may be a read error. The CDR3 region has the DNA TGTTCCAGCAGCGTTGGGACAGGCGGAAGGATTTTT. This sequence encodes CSSSVGTGGRIF. The J gene is TRBJ1-6, the V gene TRBV7-9; TRBD1 agrees at 8 bases. This CDR3 is 12 amino acids long. Germline V gene sequence: CDR1 SEHNR, CDR2 FQNEAQ (reference sequence).

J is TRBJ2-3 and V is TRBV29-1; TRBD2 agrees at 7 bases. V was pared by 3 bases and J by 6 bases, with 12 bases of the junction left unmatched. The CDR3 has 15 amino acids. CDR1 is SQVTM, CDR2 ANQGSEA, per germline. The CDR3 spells CSVEWAGEVYDTQYF. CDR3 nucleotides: TGCAGCGTTGAGTGGGCGGGGGAGGTATACGATACGCAGTATTTT.

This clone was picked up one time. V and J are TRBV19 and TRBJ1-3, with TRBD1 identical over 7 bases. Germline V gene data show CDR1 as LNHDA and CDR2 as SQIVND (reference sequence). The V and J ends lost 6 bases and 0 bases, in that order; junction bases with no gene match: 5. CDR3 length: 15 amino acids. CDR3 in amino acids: CASSDRVYSGNTIYF. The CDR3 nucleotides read TGTGCCAGTAGCGACAGGGTCTACTCTGGAAACACCATATATTTT.